The T cell receptor beta chain under discussion was sequenced for a study of T-cell memory formation after mild COVID-19. After 5'RACE with constant-segment primers, TCR alpha and TCR beta cDNA libraries carrying sample barcodes and UMIs were obtained. TCRdb processed the 5' RACE reads anew with MiXCR; each CDR3 protein has one entry. The data show roughly 510,000 distinct CDR3 sequences, 17% seen once. Germline V gives CDR1 SGHDT, CDR2 YYEEEE. The length of the CDR3 is 16 residues. Between the trimmed V and J ends, which lost 2 bases and 5 bases, there was a span of 16 bases. Study-level results: Contracting CD8+ clones were enriched in EMRA, CD4+ mainly in CM and EM. The pre-infection memory compartment contained some responding clones, suggesting cross-reactive memory joined.

This clonotype occurred a few times. The antigen is unknown. Sample: PBMCs or a T cell subset sorted from them (not recorded which). The chain is built from TRBV5-6 and TRBJ2-2; D may be TRBD1 (5 bases). This sequence originates from an adult woman who had mild COVID-19 (a few samples of this study predate the infection). Cell type and time point are not known. Here the CDR3 DNA reads TGTGCCAGCAGCTTACGACAGACGTCAGGGACCGGGGAGCTGTTTTTT. Protein: CASSLRQTSGTGELFF. Full variable domain (remainder filled in from reference TRBV5-6 and TRBJ2-2): DAGVTQSPTHLIKTRGQQVTLRCSPKSGHDTVSWYQQALGQGPQFIFQYYEEEERQRGNFPDRFSGHQFPNYSSELNVNALLLGDSALYLCASSLRQTSGTGELFFGEGSRLTVL.